These T cell receptor beta chains were read from a single sample in a study of blood T cell repertoires in COVID-19. Assay used: immunoSEQ multiplex PCR; TCRdb lists only in-frame clones, some missing. The sample has under 50,000 clones, roughly 80% seen once. Sequencing was performed on peripheral blood. The receptors originated from a man aged 35 to 55 with acute or convalescent COVID-19. Each CDR3 is given with its conserved first and last residue. The D gene is left open where the match is weak. A clone size is listed for some rows: how often the clone was seen (once, few, many), or a class if it is expanded.

J: TRBJ1-1; size: .; D: .; V: TRBV7-2; DNA: TGTGCCAGCAGCGCCAGGGTCCTTCGAGGCACTGAAGCTTTCTTT; CDR3: CASSARVLRGTEAFF
J: TRBJ2-7; size: .; D: .; V: TRBV5-6; DNA: TGTGCCAGCAGCTTGGACCAGGGCTCCTACGAGCAGTACTTC; CDR3: CASSLDQGSYEQYF
J: TRBJ2-7; size: .; D: TRBD1; V: TRBV4-1; DNA: TGCGCCAGCAGCCAGGCAGACAGGGACTCCTACGAGCAGTACTTC; CDR3: CASSQADRDSYEQYF
J: TRBJ1-1; size: .; D: .; V: TRBV6-4; DNA: TGTGCCAGCAGGCCTGAGGGTACGGGCGGGTGGGCTTTCTTT; CDR3: CASRPEGTGGWAFF
J: TRBJ2-7; size: .; D: .; V: TRBV2; DNA: TGTGCCAGCTATTTAACCCCCGGGGGCTACGAGCAGTACTTC; CDR3: CASYLTPGGYEQYF
J: TRBJ1-1; size: .; D: .; V: TRBV6-5; DNA: TGTGCCAGCACTTGGGCAGCCTACATGAACACTGAAGCTTTCTTT; CDR3: CASTWAAYMNTEAFF
J: TRBJ2-7; size: .; D: TRBD1; V: TRBV6-5; DNA: TGTGCCAGCAGTTACAGTTCGGGACAGTCCTACGAGCAGTACTTC; CDR3: CASSYSSGQSYEQYF
J: TRBJ2-5; size: .; D: .; V: TRBV18; DNA: TGTGCCAGCTCACCACCGCCAGGCGAAGAGACCCAGTACTTC; CDR3: CASSPPPGEETQYF
J: TRBJ1-4; size: .; D: .; V: TRBV6-5; DNA: TGTGCCAGCTCAGGGGCCCTGGGGGAAAAACTGTTTTTT; CDR3: CASSGALGEKLFF
J: TRBJ2-4; size: .; D: .; V: TRBV5-6; DNA: TGTGCCAGCAGCTATCGACAGGTTCGAAAAAACATTCAGTACTTC; CDR3: CASSYRQVRKNIQYF
J: TRBJ2-5; size: once; D: .; V: TRBV6-2/TRBV6-3; DNA: TGTGCCAGCAGTTACAAAATCAGGGTCCCTCACATCGAGACCCAGTACTTC; CDR3: CASSYKIRVPHIETQYF
J: TRBJ1-5; size: .; D: .; V: TRBV5-1; DNA: TGCGCCAGCAGCCTGGACAGTCCCAGTAGCAATCAGCCCCAGCATTTT; CDR3: CASSLDSPSSNQPQHF
J: TRBJ1-2; size: .; D: .; V: TRBV28; DNA: TGTGCCAGCTCGGCGGGTGGCTACACCTTC; CDR3: CASSAGGYTF
J: TRBJ2-1; size: .; D: TRBD1; V: TRBV30; DNA: TGTGCCGGCCCCGGGACAGGGACAAACAATGAGCAGTTCTTC; CDR3: CAGPGTGTNNEQFF
J: TRBJ2-3; size: few; D: .; V: TRBV3-1/TRBV3-2; DNA: TGTGCCAGCAGCCAAGAACAGAACACAGATACGCAGTATTTT; CDR3: CASSQEQNTDTQYF
J: TRBJ2-5; size: .; D: TRBD2; V: TRBV27; DNA: TGTGCCAGCAGCCGCGTCGGGGGGGAGACCCAGTACTTC; CDR3: CASSRVGGETQYF
J: TRBJ2-7; size: .; D: TRBD1; V: TRBV5-1; DNA: TGCGCCAGCAGCTTGGGAGGGACAGGGGTTCAGTACGAGCAGTACTTC; CDR3: CASSLGGTGVQYEQYF
J: TRBJ2-1; size: .; D: TRBD1; V: TRBV7-8; DNA: TGTGCCAGCAGCTTAGCGCCCCGGACAGGGCTGAGGAATGAGCAGTTCTTC; CDR3: CASSLAPRTGLRNEQFF